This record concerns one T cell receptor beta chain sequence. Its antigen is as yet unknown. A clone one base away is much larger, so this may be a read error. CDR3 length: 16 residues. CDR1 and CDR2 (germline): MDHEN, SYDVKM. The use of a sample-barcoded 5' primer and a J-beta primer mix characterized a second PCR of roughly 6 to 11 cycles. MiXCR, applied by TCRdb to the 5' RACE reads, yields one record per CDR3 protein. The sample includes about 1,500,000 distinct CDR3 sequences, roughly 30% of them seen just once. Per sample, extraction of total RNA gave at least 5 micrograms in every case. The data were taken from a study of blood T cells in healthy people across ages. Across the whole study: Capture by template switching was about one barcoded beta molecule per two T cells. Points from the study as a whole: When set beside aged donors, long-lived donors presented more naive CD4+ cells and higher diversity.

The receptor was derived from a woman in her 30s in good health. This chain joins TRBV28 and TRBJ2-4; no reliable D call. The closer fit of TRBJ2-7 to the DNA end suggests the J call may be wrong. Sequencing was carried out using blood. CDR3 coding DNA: TGTGCCAGCAGTTCTAGGAGTGAAGGTCCTTACTACGAGCAGTACTTC. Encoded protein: CASSSRSEGPYYEQYF.